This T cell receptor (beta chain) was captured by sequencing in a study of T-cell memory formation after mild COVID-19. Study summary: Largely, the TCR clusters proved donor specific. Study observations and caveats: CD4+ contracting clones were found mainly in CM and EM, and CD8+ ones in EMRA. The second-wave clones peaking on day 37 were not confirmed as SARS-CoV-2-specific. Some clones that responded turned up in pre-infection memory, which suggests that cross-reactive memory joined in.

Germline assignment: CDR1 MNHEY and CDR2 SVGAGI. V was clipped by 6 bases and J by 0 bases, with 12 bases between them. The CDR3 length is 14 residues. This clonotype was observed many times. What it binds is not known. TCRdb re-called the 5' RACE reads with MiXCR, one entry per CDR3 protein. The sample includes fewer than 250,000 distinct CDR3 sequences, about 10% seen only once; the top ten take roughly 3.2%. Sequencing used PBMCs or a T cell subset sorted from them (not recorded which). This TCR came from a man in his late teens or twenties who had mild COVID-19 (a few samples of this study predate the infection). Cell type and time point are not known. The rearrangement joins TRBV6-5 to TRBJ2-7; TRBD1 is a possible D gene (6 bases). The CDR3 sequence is CASRPRGGSYEQYV. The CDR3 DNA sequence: TGTGCCAGCAGACCCAGGGGTGGCTCCTACGAGCAGTACGTC.